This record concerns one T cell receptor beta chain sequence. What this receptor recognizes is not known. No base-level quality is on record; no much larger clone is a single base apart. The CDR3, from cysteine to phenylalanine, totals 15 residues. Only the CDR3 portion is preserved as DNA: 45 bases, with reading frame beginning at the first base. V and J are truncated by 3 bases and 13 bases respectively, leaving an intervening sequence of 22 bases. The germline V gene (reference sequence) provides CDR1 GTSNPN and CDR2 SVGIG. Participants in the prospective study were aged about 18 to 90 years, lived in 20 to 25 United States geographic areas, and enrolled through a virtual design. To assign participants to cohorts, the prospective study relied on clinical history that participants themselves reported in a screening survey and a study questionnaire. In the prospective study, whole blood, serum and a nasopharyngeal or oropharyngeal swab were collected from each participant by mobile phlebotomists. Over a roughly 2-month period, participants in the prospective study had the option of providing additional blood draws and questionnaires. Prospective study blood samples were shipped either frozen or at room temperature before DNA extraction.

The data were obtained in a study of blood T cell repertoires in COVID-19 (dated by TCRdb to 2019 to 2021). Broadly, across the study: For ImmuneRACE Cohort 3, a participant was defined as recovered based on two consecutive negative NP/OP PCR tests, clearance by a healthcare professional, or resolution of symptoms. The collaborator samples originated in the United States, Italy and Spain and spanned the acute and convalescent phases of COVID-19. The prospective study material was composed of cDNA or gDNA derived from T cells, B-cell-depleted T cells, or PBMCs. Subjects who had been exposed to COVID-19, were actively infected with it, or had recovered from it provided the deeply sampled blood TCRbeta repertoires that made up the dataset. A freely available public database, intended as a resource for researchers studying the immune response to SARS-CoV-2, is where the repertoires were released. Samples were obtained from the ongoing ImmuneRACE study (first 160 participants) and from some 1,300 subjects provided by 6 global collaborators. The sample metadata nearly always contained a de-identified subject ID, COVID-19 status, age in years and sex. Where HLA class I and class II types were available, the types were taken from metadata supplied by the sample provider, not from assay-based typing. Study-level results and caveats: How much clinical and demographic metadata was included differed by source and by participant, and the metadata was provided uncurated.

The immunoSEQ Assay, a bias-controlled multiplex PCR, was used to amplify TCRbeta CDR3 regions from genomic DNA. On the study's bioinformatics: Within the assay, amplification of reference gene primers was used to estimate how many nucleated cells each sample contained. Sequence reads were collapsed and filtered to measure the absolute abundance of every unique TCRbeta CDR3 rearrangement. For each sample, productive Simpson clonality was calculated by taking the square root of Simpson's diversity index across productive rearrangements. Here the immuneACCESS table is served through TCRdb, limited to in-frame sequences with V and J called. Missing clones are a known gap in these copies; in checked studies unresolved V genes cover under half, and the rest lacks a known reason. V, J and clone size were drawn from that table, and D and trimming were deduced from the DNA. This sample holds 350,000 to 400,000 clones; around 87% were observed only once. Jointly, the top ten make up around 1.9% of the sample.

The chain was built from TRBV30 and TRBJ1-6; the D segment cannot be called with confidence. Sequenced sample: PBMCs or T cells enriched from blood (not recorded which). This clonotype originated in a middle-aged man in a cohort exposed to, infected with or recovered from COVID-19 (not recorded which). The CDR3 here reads CAWRVPGPTVLPLHF. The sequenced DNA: TGTGCCTGGAGGGTCCCTGGGCCGACCGTGCTCCCCCTCCACTTT.